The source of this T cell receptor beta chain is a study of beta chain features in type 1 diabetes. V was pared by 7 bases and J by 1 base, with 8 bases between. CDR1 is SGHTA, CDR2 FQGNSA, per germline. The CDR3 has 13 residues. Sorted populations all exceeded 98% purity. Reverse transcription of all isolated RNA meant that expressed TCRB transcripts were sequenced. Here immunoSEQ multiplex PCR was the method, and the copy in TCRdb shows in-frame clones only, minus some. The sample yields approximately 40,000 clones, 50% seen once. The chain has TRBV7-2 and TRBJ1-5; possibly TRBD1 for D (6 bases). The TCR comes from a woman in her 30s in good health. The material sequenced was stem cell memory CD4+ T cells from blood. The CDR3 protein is CASTQGSNQPQHF. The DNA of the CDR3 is TGTGCCAGCACACAGGGAAGCAATCAGCCCCAGCATTTT.